The rows below give T cell receptor beta chains drawn from one sample of a study of molecular identifiers for immune sequencing clone quantification. TCRdb recomputed calls from the PCR reads with MiXCR, one row per CDR3 protein. This sample yields over 300,000 distinct CDR3 sequences, of which 24% are seen a single time; about 0.73% belongs to the top ten. The source material was naive CD8+ T cells from blood, with Jurkat cell RNA spiked in. The receptor set was obtained from a human donor in good health. Some libraries in this study had Jurkat cell RNA spiked in. Each CDR3 is given with its conserved first and last residue. The order of the fields is J gene, V gene, CDR3 protein.

>TRBJ2-7|TRBV7-6
CASSSSGGSYEQYF
>TRBJ2-4|TRBV6-5
CASSYSSGGSKNIQYF
>TRBJ1-1|TRBV7-9
CASSLERTNAEAFF
>TRBJ1-5|TRBV29-1
CSVEDPGGNQPQHF
>TRBJ2-3|TRBV3-2
CASSRKNRTSATDTQYF
>TRBJ1-5|TRBV12-3/TRBV12-4
CASSFGASNQPQHF
>TRBJ1-5|TRBV19
CATRSGASNQPQHF
>TRBJ2-3|TRBV12-3/TRBV12-4
CASTWGADTDTQYF
>TRBJ1-1|TRBV6-4
CASKDTMNTEAFF
>TRBJ1-2|TRBV5-4
CASSTTAGYTF
>TRBJ2-7|TRBV28
CASSLYQGVGEQYF
>TRBJ2-5|TRBV12-3/TRBV12-4
CASSPDSYTGTRYF
>TRBJ2-1|TRBV2
CASSTHGWNGEQFF
>TRBJ2-1|TRBV9
CASSVAKLSGYNEQFF
>TRBJ2-5|TRBV12-3/TRBV12-4
CASSLEGWLETQYF
>TRBJ2-1|TRBV13
CASKLVSYNEQFF
>TRBJ2-3|TRBV20-1
CSASPTSGSWFFTDTQYF
>TRBJ2-3|TRBV7-2
CASSSPLAGGPTDTQYF
>TRBJ2-1|TRBV29-1
CSVEGPTVSYNEQFF
>TRBJ1-1|TRBV27
CASSLDRDTEAFF
>TRBJ1-1|TRBV11-2
CASSLDHLGLNTEAFF
>TRBJ1-4|TRBV15
CATSRSRDSLRENLFF
>TRBJ2-1|TRBV6-5
CASSYSTGADEQFF
>TRBJ2-2|TRBV4-1
CASSQGLAGVLGNTGELFF
>TRBJ2-5|TRBV11-2
CASSLGGFLAGDENQETQYF
>TRBJ1-6|TRBV7-8
CASSLPGQGPPIDDSPLHF
>TRBJ2-3|TRBV5-1
CASRLAGDTQYF
>TRBJ2-5|TRBV5-1
CASSFGGGPSFETQYF
>TRBJ2-7|TRBV7-2
CASKKDRLYEQYF
>TRBJ1-2|TRBV12-3/TRBV12-4
CASSLGGTGGSDYGYTF
>TRBJ2-3|TRBV6-2/TRBV6-3
CASSYSSQITDTQYF
>TRBJ2-7|TRBV5-1
CASSFRSAGAYEQYF
>TRBJ2-3|TRBV27
CASRGTLITDTQYF
>TRBJ2-3|TRBV5-6
CASSLVASTDTQYF
>TRBJ2-7|TRBV4-3
CASSQVEGAYEQYF
>TRBJ1-5|TRBV20-1
CSKRRGPQHF
>TRBJ1-2|TRBV6-2/TRBV6-3
CASSYSTHSNYGYTF
>TRBJ2-3|TRBV6-6
CASSYWGGLADTQYF
>TRBJ2-5|TRBV6-2/TRBV6-3
CASSLSPGGEETQYF
>TRBJ1-4|TRBV30
CAWNLEEKLFF
>TRBJ2-5|TRBV11-2
CASRQGAETQYF
>TRBJ2-7|TRBV10-3
CAISDTGPVPHEQYF
>TRBJ2-3|TRBV6-5
CASMGGALDTDTQYF
>TRBJ2-2|TRBV12-3/TRBV12-4
CASSDGTRVTGELFF
>TRBJ2-1|TRBV29-1
CSVVDQSSYNEQFF
>TRBJ1-2|TRBV20-1
CSARYGSYTF
>TRBJ2-1|TRBV12-3/TRBV12-4
CASSLMSWGSYNEEFF
>TRBJ1-5|TRBV6-2/TRBV6-3
CASTAGVSNQPQHF
>TRBJ2-1|TRBV6-2/TRBV6-3
CASSSVQSGEQFF
>TRBJ2-1|TRBV7-3
CASSPLGTSGSYNEQFF